The clone carrying this TCR beta chain was picked up a small number of times. Its antigen is as yet unknown. The CDR3 consists of 15 residues. Germline CDR1 reads MGHRA; CDR2 reads YSYEKL. With 4 bases clipped from V and 4 bases from J, the junction kept 7 bases outside the gene matches. These data belong to a study of identical twins. Findings of the study overall: There were fewer insertions in abundant cord blood beta clonotypes, but memory repertoires showed no such pattern. Models, which agreed with sharing between unrelated individuals, nonetheless underestimated the out-of-frame TCR alpha sharing seen in monozygotic twins. Out-of-frame alpha sequences shared by twins showed excess low generation probability. Diverse VJ usage suggested most zero-insertion clonotypes were not invariant T cells.

TCRdb processed the 5' RACE reads anew with MiXCR; each CDR3 protein has one entry. The data show hundreds of thousands of distinct CDR3 sequences, approximately 6.1% seen once. The specimen was naive T cells sorted from blood. The J gene is TRBJ2-5, the V gene TRBV4-1; 9 bases match TRBD1. This receptor was obtained from a man between 18 and 35 years old in good health. The CDR3 region is CASSPGTGPLETQYF. CDR3 nucleotide sequence: TGCGCCAGCAGCCCCGGGACAGGGCCCCTAGAGACCCAGTACTTC.